Presented here are 12 T cell receptor beta chains from one specimen sequenced in a study of graft-versus-host responses after intestinal transplantation (dated by TCRdb to 2020 to 2022). Libraries were made using the immunoSEQ multiplex PCR assay. In its TCRdb copy, this immuneACCESS table keeps in-frame sequences only and misses some clones. Where compared with another copy, unresolved V genes explain less than half of these, and the others have no known cause. For this sample the table gives over 80,000 clones, of which around 86% were detected only once. In total, the top ten clones hold around 1.4% of the sample. Sequenced material: PBMCs, taken 255 days after intestinal transplant. These receptors all stem from a human patient who received an intestinal transplant, so some T cells may come from the graft donor.

V and J are TRBV7-9 and TRBJ1-6, with 9 bases matching TRBD1. Germline V lookup: CDR1 SEHNR, CDR2 FQNEAQ (reference sequence). The trim removed 1 base at V and 9 bases at J, leaving 4 bases unmatched. This CDR3 region has 15 residues. CDR3 sequence (DNA): TGTGCCAGCAGCTTAGGGACAGGGGAGGGTTCACCCCTCCACTTT. Translating gives CASSLGTGEGSPLHF.

The J gene is TRBJ2-1, the V gene TRBV25-1; 10 nucleotides align to TRBD2. Trimming took 4 bases from V and 6 from J; bases not matched to a gene: 12. CDR3 size: 17 residues. From germline, CDR1 is MGHDK and CDR2 SYGVNS. The CDR3 DNA is TGTGCCAGCAGTGGACCGCGGACTAGCGGTGAAGTCAATGAGCAGTTCTTC. Its protein product is CASSGPRTSGEVNEQFF.

The V call is TRBV30, the J call TRBJ1-6, with D maybe TRBD1 (5 bases). V was trimmed by 0 bases and J by 0 bases, leaving 6 bases between them. The CDR3 loop spans 15 amino acids. Germline V lookup: CDR1 GTSNPN, CDR2 SVGIG (reference sequence). Here the CDR3 reads CAWSVGGSYNSPLHF. The CDR3 DNA reads as TGTGCCTGGAGTGTGGGGGGCTCCTATAATTCACCCCTCCACTTT.

The V call is TRBV19, the J call TRBJ1-5, with 10 bases matching TRBD1. The CDR3 loop spans 14 amino acids. Trimming at V came to 4 bases and at J to 5 bases, leaving 2 bases not matched to a gene. From germline, CDR1 is LNHDA and CDR2 SQIVND (reference sequence). This CDR3 is CASSRQGADQPQHF. DNA of the CDR3: TGTGCCAGTAGTAGACAGGGGGCTGATCAGCCCCAGCATTTT.

V gene TRBV6-5 combines with J gene TRBJ1-6; a weak D match, TRBD1 (6 bases). Trimming took 5 bases from V and 8 from J, leaving 13 bases between them. CDR3 length: 14 amino acids. Germline CDR1 and CDR2: MNHEY and SVGAGI. CDR3 coding DNA: TGTGCCAGCAGTGAACAGGGCTTGGATTCACCCCTCCACTTT. Translating gives CASSEQGLDSPLHF.

The chain is built from TRBV6-1 and TRBJ2-5; TRBD2 matches 11 bases. The V segment lost 0 bases and the J segment 4 bases; nucleotides outside the gene matches: 7. The CDR3 runs 17 residues. Germline loops: CDR1 MNHNS, CDR2 SASEGT. CDR3 in amino acids: CASSEARLAGTRETQYF. The DNA of the CDR3 is TGTGCCAGCAGTGAAGCCCGACTAGCGGGGACCCGAGAGACCCAGTACTTC.

This clone was observed a few times. The V gene is TRBV5-5, the J gene TRBJ2-2; either TRBD1 or TRBD2 may fit D (6 bases each). V shed 4 bases and J shed 4 bases, with 14 bases lying between them. The CDR3 contains 15 residues. Looked up from germline, CDR1 is SGHKS and CDR2 is YYEKEE (reference sequence). The chain's CDR3 is CASSPFWGATGELFF. CDR3 nucleotides: TGTGCCAGCAGCCCTTTCTGGGGGGCCACCGGGGAGCTGTTTTTT.

The chain couples TRBV27 to TRBJ1-2; the D gene is possibly TRBD1 (6 bases). From germline, CDR1 is MNHEY and CDR2 SMNVEV (reference sequence). With 3 bases removed from V and 2 bases from J, the gap between germline ends came to 10 bases. CDR3 length: 14 amino acids. This chain's CDR3 is CASSLRGRNYGYTF. In DNA form, the CDR3 reads TGTGCCAGCAGTTTGAGGGGGAGGAACTATGGCTACACCTTC.

The rearrangement uses TRBV27 and TRBJ1-2; D might be TRBD1 (5 bases). Trimming cost V 5 bases and J 3 bases, with 16 bases left between them. The CDR3 has 15 residues. CDR1 is MNHEY, CDR2 SMNVEV, per germline (reference sequence). This CDR3 reads CASSPSGGADYGYTF. DNA of the CDR3: TGTGCCAGCAGTCCCTCCGGAGGGGCAGACTATGGCTACACCTTC.

V is TRBV6-1 and J is TRBJ2-7; perhaps D is TRBD1 or TRBD2 (5 bases each). Germline CDR1 reads MNHNS; CDR2 reads SASEGT. The length of the CDR3 is 14 residues. The V gene lost 2 bases and the J gene lost 0 bases, with 8 bases spanning the gap. The DNA of the CDR3 is TGTGCCAGCAGTGAACCGGGACGCTCCTACGAGCAGTACTTC. This translates into CASSEPGRSYEQYF.

V gene TRBV7-2 combines with J gene TRBJ2-7, with 10 bases lining up with TRBD2. V lost 5 bases and J lost 6; bases outside the gene matches: 7. The CDR3 is 14 amino acids. The germline gives CDR1 SGHTA, CDR2 FQGNSA. As DNA, the CDR3 is TGTGCCAGCAGCAGCCGAGCGGGGGGGCGCGAGCAGTACTTC. It encodes CASSSRAGGREQYF.

The chain couples TRBV6-1 to TRBJ2-7; 11 positions match TRBD2. This CDR3 comprises 14 residues. After removal of 8 bases from V and 2 bases from J, the junction contained 5 bases not matched to a gene. The V gene's germline CDR1 is MNHNS and CDR2 SASEGT. Here the CDR3 reads CASQRLAGTYEQYF. In nucleotides, the CDR3 is TGTGCCAGCCAACGACTAGCGGGAACCTACGAGCAGTACTTC.